This T cell receptor (beta chain) comes out of a study of PD-1 blockade in classical Hodgkin lymphoma. Overall study context: Nivolumab was administered to patients intravenously at 3 mg/kg every 2 weeks.

Every patient was affected by relapse after autologous stem cell transplantation, while exposure to brentuximab vedotin was not uniform. Complete response, partial response or progressive disease constituted the best response categories observed. As concerns this clone: Antigen specificity is unknown.

Study-level findings and limits: Initiation of nivolumab under 1 year after ASCT led to exclusion of patients. For complete responders, baseline diversity was comparable to that of newly diagnosed patients.

Repertoires were generated with immunoSEQ multiplex PCR, while TCRdb's copy carries only in-frame clones and drops some. The profile covers about 18,000 clones, with around 75% appearing a single time and 24% taken by the ten largest. From germline, CDR1 is MDHEN and CDR2 SYDVKM. The length of the CDR3 is 14 residues. V shed 5 bases, J shed 0 bases, and the junction held 4 bases outside the gene matches. V usage is TRBV28 and J usage is TRBJ2-7; 7 bases are shared with TRBD2. The sample here was peripheral blood mononuclear cells (PBMCs), taken at baseline. The sequence came from a human donor with classical Hodgkin lymphoma. Here the CDR3 reads CASSPREDSYEQYF. For the CDR3, the DNA is TGTGCCAGCAGTCCCCGGGAGGACTCCTACGAGCAGTACTTC. The entire variable domain, with the rest obtained from reference TRBV28 and TRBJ2-7, is as follows: DVKVTQSSRYLVKRTGEKVFLECVQDMDHENMFWYRQDPGLGLRLIYFSYDVKMKEKGDIPEGYSVSREKKERFSLILESASTNQTSMYLCASSPREDSYEQYFGPGTRLTVT.